A selection of T cell receptor beta chains follows, all from one sample in a study of persistence of HIV-infected CD4 T cells. Antigens of these TCRs are unknown. Clones were read by immunoSEQ multiplex PCR, and TCRdb kept only the in-frame ones, dropping some. The sample lists 40,000 to 45,000 clones; roughly nine tenths were seen once. Sequencing used CD4+ T cells sorted from PBMCs after roughly 20-hour stimulation, obtained from a patient who received antiretroviral therapy. The receptors come from an adult man with HIV who was CMV-seropositive. CDR3s include the opening cysteine and the closing phenylalanine or tryptophan. The order of the fields is D gene, J gene, V gene, clone size, CDR3 length, CDR3 DNA, CDR3 protein. The D gene is left open where the match is weak. The size entry is marked missing in some rows and otherwise reads once, few, many or a size class.

>NA|TRBJ1-2|TRBV2|few|13
TGTGCCAGCAGACGGGACACCGACTATGGCTACACCTTC
CASRRDTDYGYTF
>TRBD1|TRBJ1-6|TRBV5-1|NA|16
TGCGCCAGCAGCTTGGATGGACAGGGTTATAATTCACCCCTCCACTTT
CASSLDGQGYNSPLHF
>NA|TRBJ2-3|TRBV27|NA|17
TGTGCCAGCAGTAGGGGAGCTGGGGGGCGTAGCACAGATACGCAGTATTTT
CASSRGAGGRSTDTQYF
>NA|TRBJ2-1|TRBV19|NA|17
TGTGCCAGTAGTATACGGTTAGGTGGCAGCGGCGCGTATGAGCAGTTCTTC
CASSIRLGGSGAYEQFF
>TRBD1|TRBJ1-1|TRBV6-4|NA|15
TGTGCCAGCAGCTTGGGGGACAGGTTGAACACTGAAGCTTTCTTT
CASSLGDRLNTEAFF
>TRBD1|TRBJ1-1|TRBV28|NA|14
TGTGCCAGCAGTTTAGGGACAGGGAACACTGAAGCTTTCTTT
CASSLGTGNTEAFF
>NA|TRBJ2-7|TRBV3-1/TRBV3-2|NA|14
TGTGCCAGCAGCCAAGGACTGCTGAACTACGAGCAGTACTTC
CASSQGLLNYEQYF
>TRBD1|TRBJ1-4|TRBV29-1|NA|16
TGCAGCGTAGAAAATGTTCTGACAGGGGATGGTGAAAAACTGTTTTTT
CSVENVLTGDGEKLFF
>NA|TRBJ2-3|TRBV28|NA|14
TGTGCCAGCAGGCAAACAGGGATCCCAGATACGCAGTATTTT
CASRQTGIPDTQYF
>TRBD1|TRBJ1-6|TRBV27|NA|16
TGTGCCAGCAGTTTAAAAGGACAGGGGAATAATTCACCCCTCCACTTT
CASSLKGQGNNSPLHF
>TRBD2|TRBJ2-3|TRBV18|NA|16
TGTGCCAGCTCTCCACGGACTAGCGGGGGGACAGATACGCAGTATTTT
CASSPRTSGGTDTQYF
>TRBD1|TRBJ2-2|TRBV19|NA|12
TGTGCCAGGACAGGGGGCGCCGGGGAGCTGTTTTTT
CARTGGAGELFF
>NA|TRBJ1-5|TRBV7-2|NA|15
TGTGCCAGCAGCACCCGGGCAGGGGTCCGTCAGCCCCAGCATTTT
CASSTRAGVRQPQHF
>NA|TRBJ1-1|TRBV18|NA|14
TGTGCCAGCTCACCCCTCGCAGATGGTTCGGAAGCTTTCTTT
CASSPLADGSEAFF
>TRBD2|TRBJ2-2|TRBV7-3|NA|16
TGTGCCAGCAGCTTAGGTAGCGGGGTGAACACCGGGGAGCTGTTTTTT
CASSLGSGVNTGELFF
>TRBD1|TRBJ1-1|TRBV7-3|NA|17
TGTGCCAGCAGCTTAGAGGGACAGGGGGGATTGAACACTGAAGCTTTCTTT
CASSLEGQGGLNTEAFF
>NA|TRBJ1-1|TRBV2|NA|14
TGTGCCAGCGCGGCAAGGGGTAGGAACACTGAAGCTTTCTTT
CASAARGRNTEAFF
>TRBD1|TRBJ2-2|TRBV5-1|NA|15
TGCGCCAGCAGTGGGGGACAGGGGTCCGGCGGGGAGCTGTTTTTT
CASSGGQGSGGELFF
>NA|TRBJ2-2|TRBV23-1|NA|12
TGCGCCAGCAGCCTTAGGTTTAGGGAGCTGTTTTTT
CASSLRFRELFF
>TRBD1|TRBJ1-3|TRBV9|NA|17
TGTGCCAGCAGCGTAGAGTTAAACAGGGGGTTTGGAAACACCATATATTTT
CASSVELNRGFGNTIYF
>NA|TRBJ1-4|TRBV9|NA|15
TGTGCCAGCAGCGTAGCTCAGGGGAGTTGGGAAAAACTGTTTTTT
CASSVAQGSWEKLFF
>NA|TRBJ2-7|TRBV6-1|NA|15
TGTGCCAGCAGTGTACTCGGGACTCCAATATACGAGCAGTACTTC
CASSVLGTPIYEQYF
>NA|TRBJ2-2|TRBV18|once|15
TGTGCCAGCTCACCCCCGGTGGGGGGACACGGGGAGCTGTTTTTT
CASSPPVGGHGELFF
>NA|TRBJ1-6|TRBV12-3/TRBV12-4|NA|13
TGTGCCAGCAGGGAGGGCCCAGAAGGACCCCTCCACTTT
CASREGPEGPLHF